The 23 T cell receptor beta chains below come from one sample, sequenced in a study of T cell responses to AZD1222 COVID-19 vaccine. Data came from immunoSEQ multiplex PCR; TCRdb stores just in-frame clones and leaves some out. The table includes 90,000 to 120,000 clones, 80% to 90% detected once. The sample was peripheral blood, taken on day 0 of AZD1222 vaccination. The source of these receptors is an adult in good health.

The chain links TRBV5-8 to TRBJ1-2; TRBD1 agrees at 10 bases. V lost 2 bases and J lost 1; bases outside the gene matches: 8. Germline CDR1 and CDR2: SGHTS and YDEGEE. The CDR3 is 17 amino acids. The CDR3 sequence is CASSFPGTGAFNYGYTF. CDR3 nucleotides: TGTGCCAGCAGCTTTCCCGGGACAGGGGCCTTTAACTATGGCTACACCTTC.

This clone was seen just once. The chain recombines TRBV15 with TRBJ1-1; D gene ambiguous. The CDR3 is 14 residues long. Germline CDR1 and CDR2: LNHNV and YYDKDF (reference sequence). Trimming stripped 4 bases from V and 1 base from J, with 10 bases between. The CDR3 DNA sequence: TGTGCCACCAGCAAAGAGGGCCCGAACACTGAAGCTTTCTTT. Protein product: CATSKEGPNTEAFF. The full variable domain, rest sourced from reference TRBV15 and TRBJ1-1, is DAMVIQNPRYQVTQFGKPVTLSCSQTLNHNVMYWYQQKSSQAPKLLFHYYDKDFNNEADTPDNFQSRRPNTSFCFLDIRSPGLGDTAMYLCATSKEGPNTEAFFGQGTRLTVV.

The chain links TRBV6-5 to TRBJ1-2; TRBD1 might be the D (5 bases). The length of the CDR3 is 13 residues. From germline, CDR1 is MNHEY and CDR2 SVGAGI. The V and J ends lost 6 bases and 2 bases respectively, with 10 bases between them. In nucleotides, the CDR3 is TGTGCCAGCAGGTCCGGACAAAACTATGGCTACACCTTC. Its protein product is CASRSGQNYGYTF.

The rearrangement uses TRBV6-6 and TRBJ1-2; 7 bases are shared with TRBD1. The trim removed 0 bases at V and 5 bases at J, leaving 9 bases unmatched. CDR3 length: 16 amino acids. Looked up from germline, CDR1 is MNHNY and CDR2 is SVGAGI (reference sequence). As DNA, the CDR3 is TGTGCCAGCAGTTACTCTAACAGGGGTGGTAATTATGGCTACACCTTC. This gives the protein CASSYSNRGGNYGYTF.

CDR3 loop: CASSLAEQGHNQPQHF. The CDR3 bases are TGTGCCAGCAGCTTAGCCGAACAGGGGCACAATCAGCCCCAGCATTTT. The chain links TRBV7-6 to TRBJ1-5; 7 bases are a match to TRBD1. Germline-derived CDR1 and CDR2 are SGHVS and FNYEAQ. The CDR3 is made up of 16 amino acids. The ends lost 0 bases at V and 3 bases at J; junction bases unmatched: 5.

This clone was seen just once. CDR3 in amino acids: CASTMGGHYGYTF. In nucleotides, the CDR3 is TGTGCCAGCACGATGGGGGGGCACTATGGCTACACCTTC. The chain is built from TRBV7-9 and TRBJ1-2, with D perhaps TRBD1 (6 bases). Trimming removed 7 bases at V and 3 bases at J, with 12 bases between. Germline loops: CDR1 SEHNR, CDR2 FQNEAQ (reference sequence). This CDR3 spans 13 amino acids.

This rearrangement joins TRBV9 to TRBJ2-2; D may match TRBD1 or TRBD2 (5 bases each). CDR3 size: 17 residues. Trimming stripped 0 bases from V and 3 bases from J, with 15 bases between. Germline values: CDR1 SGDLS, CDR2 YYNGEE. CDR3 sequence reads: CASSVVMRGSDTGELFF. The CDR3 DNA reads TGTGCCAGCAGCGTAGTAATGAGGGGAAGCGACACCGGGGAGCTGTTTTTT. Filled out from reference TRBV9 and TRBJ2-2, the complete variable domain reads DSGVTQTPKHLITATGQRVTLRCSPRSGDLSVYWYQQSLDQGLQFLIQYYNGEERAKGNILERFSAQQFPDLHSELNLSSLELGDSALYFCASSVVMRGSDTGELFFGEGSRLTVL.

The genes are TRBV7-9 and TRBJ1-2; D possibly corresponds to TRBD1 (5 bases). The V end lost 0 bases, the J end lost 4 bases, and 15 bases lay between the germline ends. CDR3 length equals 16 residues. The germline CDR1 and CDR2 sequences are SEHNR and FQNEAQ (reference sequence). DNA for the CDR3: TGTGCCAGCAGCTTAGCCGCTCTTGGGGGACGCTATGGCTACACCTTC. Amino acid sequence: CASSLAALGGRYGYTF.

This rearrangement joins TRBV5-6 to TRBJ1-4, with 7 nucleotides matching TRBD1. The CDR3 totals 16 residues. V shed 3 bases and J 4 bases; nucleotides not matched to a gene: 9. Per the germline V gene, CDR1 is SGHDT and CDR2 is YYEEEE. The CDR3 nucleotides are TGTGCCAGCAGCTCGTTTGGGGACAGTTATAATGAAAAACTGTTTTTT. Amino acid sequence: CASSSFGDSYNEKLFF.

The rearrangement uses TRBV6-2 or TRBV6-3 and TRBJ1-2; unclear D gene. V shed 6 bases and J shed 5 bases, with 13 bases lying between them. Germline lookup yields CDR1 MNHEY and CDR2 SVGEGT. This CDR3 has 13 amino acids. The CDR3 loop is CASSPSLDYGYTF. CDR3 coding DNA: TGTGCCAGCAGCCCATCTCTGGATTATGGCTACACCTTC.

This clone was recorded once. The chain recombines TRBV11-3 with TRBJ2-5; TRBD1 agrees at 7 bases. This CDR3 has 14 amino acids. Germline V lookup: CDR1 SGHNT, CDR2 YENEEA. Losses at the gene ends were 4 bases for V and 4 bases for J; bases not matched to a gene: 6. CDR3 coding DNA: TGTGCCAGCAGCTCGAGGACAGGTAGAGAGACCCAGTACTTC. This gives the protein CASSSRTGRETQYF. Full variable domain (remainder filled in from reference TRBV11-3 and TRBJ2-5): EAGVVQSPRYKIIEKKQPVAFWCNPISGHNTLYWYLQNLGQGPELLIRYENEEAVDDSQLPKDRFSAERLKGVDSTLKIQPAELGDSAVYLCASSSRTGRETQYFGPGTRLLVL.

The rearrangement links TRBV6-2 or TRBV6-3 to TRBJ2-3, with a possible D match to TRBD2 (6 bases). Per the germline V gene, CDR1 is MNHEY and CDR2 is SVGEGT. Trimming stripped 6 bases from V and 2 bases from J, with 15 bases between. The CDR3 is 15 residues long. The CDR3 protein is CASSPWRGDTDTQYF. CDR3 sequence (DNA): TGTGCCAGCAGCCCTTGGCGGGGCGACACAGATACGCAGTATTTT.

This clone was seen a few times. The chain employs TRBV28 and TRBJ1-6, with a weak D call TRBD1 (5 bases). Germline V gene data show CDR1 as MDHEN and CDR2 as SYDVKM. This CDR3 contains 16 residues. Trimming pared 3 bases from V and 9 bases from J, leaving 18 bases between. The CDR3 here is CASSFSSPGVGSPLHF. The CDR3, as DNA: TGTGCCAGCAGTTTTTCATCCCCGGGGGTAGGTTCACCCCTCCACTTT.

The V and J genes are TRBV6-6 and TRBJ2-7; 7 bases fit TRBD2. The CDR3 has 15 residues. With 1 base clipped from V and 0 bases from J, the junction kept 3 bases outside the gene matches. CDR1 and CDR2 (germline): MNHNY, SVGAGI (reference sequence). CDR3 nucleotides: TGTGCCAGCAGTTACTTAAGGACTAGCTCCTACGAGCAGTACTTC. Translated: CASSYLRTSSYEQYF.

The J gene is TRBJ1-5, the V gene TRBV21-1; the table names TRBD1, a call not compared with the DNA. TRBV21-1 represents a pseudogene. The CDR3 consists of 17 residues. This chain's CDR3 is CASSKAGDRVGCQPQHF. The CDR3 DNA reads as TGTGCCAGCAGCAAAGCGGGGGACAGGGTTGGTTGTCAGCCCCAGCATTTT.

A few counts support this clone. This chain uses TRBV11-2 with TRBJ1-6; D unclear. V shed 2 bases and J shed 2 bases, with 7 bases lying between them. This CDR3 spans 15 amino acids. CDR1 is SGHAT and CDR2 is FQNNGV in the germline V gene. The chain's CDR3 is CASSLLRPYNSPLHF. The CDR3 DNA reads TGTGCCAGCAGCTTACTTCGCCCCTATAATTCACCCCTCCACTTT. Together with reference TRBV11-2 and TRBJ1-6, the CDR3 gives the full variable domain: EAGVAQSPRYKIIEKRQSVAFWCNPISGHATLYWYQQILGQGPKLLIQFQNNGVVDDSQLPKDRFSAERLKGVDSTLKIQPAKLEDSAVYLCASSLLRPYNSPLHFGNGTRLTVT.

The genes are TRBV5-4 and TRBJ2-5; D is unclear. With 3 bases removed from V and 4 bases from J, the gap between germline ends came to 13 bases. The CDR3 spans 14 residues. Per the germline V gene, CDR1 is SGHNT and CDR2 is YYREEE (reference sequence). For the CDR3, the DNA is TGTGCCAGCAGCTGGGAAGCAACCCCAGAGACCCAGTACTTC. Its protein is CASSWEATPETQYF.

This chain uses TRBV7-2 with TRBJ2-5, with 9 positions matching TRBD2. The CDR3 spans 16 residues. Germline CDR1 SGHTA, CDR2 FQGNSA. V trimming: 1 base; J trimming: 5 bases; junction bases outside the gene matches: 8. The CDR3 DNA sequence: TGTGCCAGCAGCTTAGAGATGCTAGCGGGGATCGAGACCCAGTACTTC. Its protein product is CASSLEMLAGIETQYF. Full variable domain (outside the CDR3, taken from reference TRBV7-2 and TRBJ2-5): GAGVSQSPSNKVTEKGKDVELRCDPISGHTALYWYRQSLGQGLEFLIYFQGNSAPDKSGLPSDRFSAERTGGSVSTLTIQRTQQEDSAVYLCASSLEMLAGIETQYFGPGTRLLVL.

This sequence joins TRBV2 and TRBJ1-4; 7 bases map to TRBD1. The CDR3 spans 15 residues. CDR1 is SNHLY, CDR2 FYNNEI, per germline. Trimming at V came to 4 bases and at J to 6 bases, leaving 8 bases not matched to a gene. DNA for the CDR3: TGTGCCAGCAGTGCAAATACAGGGGAGGATGAAAAACTGTTTTTT. This translates into CASSANTGEDEKLFF.

J is TRBJ1-2 and V is TRBV19; 7 nucleotides match TRBD1. The CDR3 runs 14 residues. V lost 5 bases and J lost 3; bases outside the gene matches: 6. The V gene's germline CDR1 is LNHDA and CDR2 SQIVND (reference sequence). CDR3 nucleotide sequence: TGTGCCAGTAGTTCCCTCGACAGGGACTATGGCTACACCTTC. Protein: CASSSLDRDYGYTF. Variable domain in full (rest from reference TRBV19 and TRBJ1-2): DGGITQSPKYLFRKEGQNVTLSCEQNLNHDAMYWYRQDPGQGLRLIYYSQIVNDFQKGDIAEGYSVSREKKESFPLTVTSAQKNPTAFYLCASSSLDRDYGYTFGSGTRLTVV.

The V call is TRBV6-5, the J call TRBJ1-2; a weak D match, TRBD1 (5 bases). CDR1 and CDR2 (germline): MNHEY, SVGAGI. With 0 bases removed from V and 2 bases from J, the gap between germline ends came to 10 bases. The length of the CDR3 is 15 residues. The CDR3 reads CASSYSRAGNYGYTF. In DNA form, the CDR3 reads TGTGCCAGCAGTTACTCGAGGGCAGGGAACTATGGCTACACCTTC.

CDR3 bases: TGTGCCAGCAGGCTAACCGGGATCTTTGCCGATCAGCCCCAGCATTTT. This codes for CASRLTGIFADQPQHF. The chain combines TRBV28 with TRBJ1-5; no clear D. The V and J ends lost 6 bases and 5 bases respectively, with 20 bases between them. There are 16 residues in the CDR3. Germline V gene lookup returns CDR1 MDHEN and CDR2 SYDVKM.

The J gene is TRBJ1-5, the V gene TRBV6-2 or TRBV6-3; D ambiguous. The V and J ends lost 6 bases and 3 bases respectively, with 18 bases between them. Germline CDR1 and CDR2: MNHEY and SVGEGT. The CDR3 length is 16 residues. The CDR3 region is CASSLFSGGYNQPQHF. CDR3 bases: TGTGCCAGCAGCTTATTCTCGGGCGGTTACAATCAGCCCCAGCATTTT.